This T cell receptor beta chain was recovered during a study of cytomegalovirus exposure and HLA in healthy donors (dated by TCRdb to about 2017). Background for the entire study: According to a later analysis, one platform produced both the roughly 130 validation repertoires and the approximately 600 repertoires of the first cohort. The aim of the study was to test whether cataloging public T cell receptors could identify signatures of past pathogen exposure. To predict cytomegalovirus infection status, the study brought together high-throughput TCR immunosequencing, statistical association of individual TCRs with disease status, and machine learning. Besides the first cohort of 666 subjects, a separate validation cohort made up of some 110 different subjects was used. Beyond this particular receptor, the publication reports: Subsequent analysis determined that TCRs grouped into clusters in the first cohort also showed a tendency toward co-occurrence across the roughly 120 validation repertoires, and approximately 93% of cluster scores exceeded 0. The authors suggested that the approach could potentially be extended to other disease states and immunological phenotypes. In both the original and validation cohorts, the classifier was reported to diagnose cytomegalovirus status with high specificity and sensitivity. A total of around 150 TCR beta chains were listed by the study as associated with cytomegalovirus. In vitro tests confirmed that a few of the cytomegalovirus-associated TCR beta chains recognize cytomegalovirus antigens. Most TCR sequences were observed very rarely across donors, whereas some public TCRs were present in many individuals. The validation cohort had no HLA typing available for a later analysis, so co-occurrence within that cohort was assessed over all 120 or so repertoires.

The donors belonged to the validation cohort of over a hundred subjects, which was separate from the approximately 700-subject first cohort. Based on the germline V gene, the CDR1 and CDR2 sequences are MDHEN and SYDVKM. The CDR3, from cysteine to phenylalanine, totals 17 residues. Only CDR3 DNA remains: 51 bases, in frame from the first base. Germline trimming amounts to 6 bases on V and 7 bases on J, with 15 as the count of junction bases outside the gene matches. Preparation of the library involved the immunoSEQ multiplex PCR assay. The original methods were these. To diagnose cytomegalovirus status from the catalog of TCR beta chain sequences, a statistical classification framework was built. TCRdb obtained this table from immuneACCESS and retained in-frame rearrangements with V and J assigned. These tables miss some clones; where compared with another copy, unresolved V genes account for less than half of the shortfall, and the remainder is unexplained. V, J and clone size are taken as reported in that table, and D and trimming were inferred from the DNA itself. The sample yields some 340,000 clones; approximately 90% were counted once. More than 0.9% of the sample lies in the top ten.

Points on this clone: Its antigen is currently not known. Base-call qualities are not available, and no considerably larger clone is one nucleotide away.

Sequencing was carried out using PBMCs. This TCR was recovered from a young woman in good health and CMV-seropositive. The receptor chain draws on TRBV28 and TRBJ1-4, with 9 middle bases fitting TRBD1. The DNA is as follows: TGTGCCAGCAGGAGCCGGGACAGGGACTCAATATTTGAAAAACTGTTTTTT. Translation gives CASRSRDRDSIFEKLFF.